This T cell receptor (beta chain) was sequenced in a study of cytomegalovirus exposure and HLA in healthy donors (dated by TCRdb to the late 2010s). Regarding the research as a whole: The 666 repertoires of the first cohort and the 110 or so validation repertoires were produced on the same platform, according to a later analysis. The study aimed to test whether signatures of past pathogen exposure could be identified by cataloging public T cell receptors. Along with the approximately 650-subject first cohort, a separate validation cohort of approximately 110 different subjects was used. The study combined high-throughput TCR immunosequencing, statistical association of individual TCRs with disease status, and machine learning to predict cytomegalovirus infection status. Points the paper makes about the study in general: The classifier was reported to diagnose cytomegalovirus status with high specificity and sensitivity in both the original cohort and the validation cohort. In vitro tests confirmed that three of the cytomegalovirus-associated TCR beta chains recognize cytomegalovirus antigens. The validation cohort had no HLA typing available for a later analysis, so co-occurrence within that cohort was assessed over all 120 or so repertoires. According to the authors, the approach could potentially be generalized to other disease states and immunological phenotypes. Subsequent analysis determined that TCRs grouped into clusters in the first cohort also showed a tendency toward co-occurrence across the roughly 110 validation repertoires, and 94% of cluster scores exceeded 0. A total of fewer than 200 TCR beta chains were listed by the study as associated with cytomegalovirus. Across donors, most TCR sequences were observed very rarely, whereas some public TCRs were present in many individuals.

A word on this clone: Its antigen has not been determined. Base qualities were left out, and no much larger clone turns up one base away.

Donors formed part of the validation cohort, which comprised over a hundred subjects and was distinct from the first cohort of over 500 subjects. Library preparation employed the immunoSEQ multiplex PCR assay. Regarding the original processing steps: A statistical classification framework was built to diagnose cytomegalovirus status from the catalog of TCR beta chain sequences. Imported from immuneACCESS, the table was reduced by TCRdb to in-frame sequences with V and J called. These copies leave out some clones; in studies compared against another copy, an unresolved V gene accounts for under half, and the cause of the remainder is not known. The DNA was the basis for D and trimming; V, J and clone size are from that table. The table for this sample lists approximately 300,000 clones; about nine tenths of them were counted only once. The top ten constitute 1.2% of the sample. The CDR3, from cysteine to phenylalanine, totals 15 residues. The retained sequence is limited to the CDR3, 45 bases, with the frame set at the first base. In the germline V gene, CDR1 corresponds to MGHDK and CDR2 to SYGVNS. V ends up 5 bases short and J 3 bases short, with an unmatched junction base count of 7.

This sequence was found in a woman younger than 45 in good health and CMV-seropositive. Recombination connected TRBV25-1 to TRBJ2-5, with TRBD1 matching 9 junction bases. The sequenced material came from PBMCs. The CDR3 protein: CASSRPGTGKETQYF. The nucleotide sequence is TGTGCCAGCAGTAGACCCGGGACAGGGAAAGAGACCCAGTACTTC.